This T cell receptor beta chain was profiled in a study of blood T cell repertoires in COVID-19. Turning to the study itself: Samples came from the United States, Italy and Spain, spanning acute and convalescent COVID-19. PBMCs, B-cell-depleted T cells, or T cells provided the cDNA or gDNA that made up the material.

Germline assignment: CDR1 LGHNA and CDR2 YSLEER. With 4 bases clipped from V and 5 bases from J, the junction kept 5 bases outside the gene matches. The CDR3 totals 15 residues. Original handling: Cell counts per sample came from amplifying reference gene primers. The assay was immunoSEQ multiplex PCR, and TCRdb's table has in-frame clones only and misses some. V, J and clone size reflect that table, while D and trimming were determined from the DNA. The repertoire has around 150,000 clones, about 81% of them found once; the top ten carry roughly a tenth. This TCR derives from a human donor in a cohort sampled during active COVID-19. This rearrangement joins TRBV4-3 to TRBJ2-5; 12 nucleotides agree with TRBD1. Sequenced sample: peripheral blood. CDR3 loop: CASSPQGTGGETQYF. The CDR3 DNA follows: TGCGCCAGCAGCCCCCAGGGGACAGGGGGCGAGACCCAGTACTTC.